This T cell receptor (beta chain) was found in a study of human T cells and chemical hapten exposure. Findings and caveats of the study: Sensitizing with DPC caused no change in TCRs above 1 in 1000 frequency.

It was the library that attached unique molecular identifiers to individual cDNA molecules. TCRdb passed the RACE reads through MiXCR, listing each CDR3 protein once. The sample holds approximately 69,000 distinct CDR3 sequences, 10% seen once. This clonotype has only a few counts. Its antigen remains unidentified. Stated time point: patch test 2, 6 weeks after DPC sensitization. Treatment here: therapeutic diphenylcyclopropenone sensitization with weekly scalp DPC. The sequencing used whole blood, collected in connection with sensitization to the hapten diphenylcyclopropenone (DPC). The origin of this receptor is a woman aged 45 to 65 with alopecia areata. Some clones in this sample may be carry-over from other donors' samples.

This CDR3 reads CASSSGTGSYEQYF. In DNA, the CDR3 is TGTGCCAGCAGCTCCGGGACAGGCTCCTACGAGCAGTACTTC. The chain has TRBV7-2 and TRBJ2-7, with TRBD1 identical over 8 bases. Germline values: CDR1 SGHTA, CDR2 FQGNSA. The CDR3 spans 14 residues. The V segment lost 4 bases and the J segment 0 bases; nucleotides outside the gene matches: 2. Variable domain in full (rest from reference TRBV7-2 and TRBJ2-7): GAGVSQSPSNKVTEKGKDVELRCDPISGHTALYWYRQSLGQGLEFLIYFQGNSAPDKSGLPSDRFSAERTGGSVSTLTIQRTQQEDSAVYLCASSSGTGSYEQYFGPGTRLTVT.